Presented here are 32 T cell receptor beta chains from one specimen sequenced in a study of blood T cell repertoires in COVID-19. Assay: immunoSEQ multiplex PCR; the TCRdb copy retains only in-frame clones and omits some. The table records 95,000 to 150,000 clones, about 90% of them present only once. The sequencing input was peripheral blood. These receptors came from a woman in her fifties or sixties with COVID-19, enrolled during active disease.

The rearrangement joins TRBV21-1 to TRBJ2-2; no DNA check was done on the table's D call, TRBD2. TRBV21-1 is a listed pseudogene. The CDR3 consists of 16 residues. In DNA form, the CDR3 reads TGTGCCAGCAGCAACCCCAGGCTGGGGGGCACCGGGGAGCTGTTTTTT. This codes for CASSNPRLGGTGELFF.

The chain combines TRBV5-6 with TRBJ2-7, with 7 bases fitting TRBD1. With 3 bases clipped from V and 7 bases from J, the junction kept 7 bases outside the gene matches. CDR3 length equals 13 residues. CDR1 SGHDT and CDR2 YYEEEE come from the germline V gene. The CDR3 loop is CASSSTGVGEQYF. As DNA, the CDR3 is TGTGCCAGCAGCTCAACAGGGGTCGGAGAGCAGTACTTC.

The J gene is TRBJ1-1, the V gene TRBV15; 7 positions agree with TRBD1. Germline V CDR1 and CDR2: LNHNV, YYDKDF (reference sequence). The CDR3 is 13 residues long. The junction had 0 bases not matched to a gene; V was cut back by 1 base and J by 4 bases. The CDR3 DNA follows: TGTGCCACCAGCAGAGCAGGGGGCACTGAAGCTTTCTTT. This gives the protein CATSRAGGTEAFF.

The rearrangement links TRBV12-3 or TRBV12-4 to TRBJ2-5; D uncertain. V shed 2 bases and J shed 9 bases, with 13 bases lying between them. This CDR3 has 13 residues. The CDR3 is CASSLRVGLAQYF. Written as DNA, the CDR3 is TGTGCCAGCAGTTTACGGGTCGGGTTGGCCCAGTACTTC.

As regards this clone: The identical CDR3 is also encoded by other nucleotide sequences in the sample. For the CDR3, the DNA is TGTGCCAGCACCCAGGATAACACTGAAGCTTTCTTT. The encoded protein is CASTQDNTEAFF. J is TRBJ1-1 and V is TRBV2, with unresolved D. V dropped 7 bases and J dropped 2 bases, with 8 bases sitting between them. The CDR3 loop spans 12 amino acids. Germline V CDR1 and CDR2: SNHLY, FYNNEI. Complete variable domain (other parts from reference TRBV2 and TRBJ1-1): EPEVTQTPSHQVTQMGQEVILRCVPISNHLYFYWYRQILGQKVEFLVSFYNNEISEKSEIFDDQFSVERPDGSNFTLKIRSTKLEDSAMYFCASTQDNTEAFFGQGTRLTVV.

The chain couples TRBV3-1 (or the pseudogene TRBV3-2) to TRBJ1-5, with D possibly being TRBD1 (6 bases). This CDR3 is built from 15 residues. Germline CDR1 is LGHDT and CDR2 is YNNKEL (reference sequence). The V end was cut by 4 bases, the J end by 11 bases, with 21 bases between. The CDR3 DNA reads as TGTGCCAGCAGCCTGGTAGAGGGGGATTGGGTGTCCCAGCATTTT. Its translation is CASSLVEGDWVSQHF.

J is TRBJ1-5 and V is TRBV7-8; a possible D gene is TRBD1 (6 bases). Trimming took 5 bases from V and 1 from J, leaving 18 bases between them. From germline, CDR1 is SGHVS and CDR2 FQNEAQ. CDR3 length: 17 residues. CDR3 DNA sequence: TGTGCCAGCAGCCAGTATTGGGACATTTCAAGCAATCAGCCCCAGCATTTT. This sequence encodes CASSQYWDISSNQPQHF. The variable domain in full, with the rest retrieved from reference TRBV7-8 and TRBJ1-5, is GAGVSQSPRYKVAKRGQDVALRCDPISGHVSLFWYQQALGQGPEFLTYFQNEAQLDKSGLPSDRFFAERPEGSVSTLKIQRTQQEDSAVYLCASSQYWDISSNQPQHFGDGTRLSIL.

DNA of the CDR3: TGTGCCAGTAGTATAGGGTCCGGGTGGGGCAGCTATGGCTACACCTTC. This codes for CASSIGSGWGSYGYTF. The rearrangement links TRBV19 to TRBJ1-2, with a tentative D call TRBD1 (5 bases). Trimming cost V 1 base and J 4 bases, with 16 bases left between them. Germline CDR1 LNHDA, CDR2 SQIVND (reference sequence). The CDR3 consists of 16 residues.

The V and J genes are TRBV5-4 and TRBJ2-7, with D possibly TRBD1 on 6 matching bases. The CDR3 length is 13 residues. CDR1 and CDR2 (germline): SGHNT, YYREEE (reference sequence). Trimming removed 7 bases at V and 6 bases at J, with 17 bases between. The CDR3 sequence is CASGGWGSSEQYF. The CDR3 DNA sequence: TGTGCCAGCGGGGGCTGGGGGTCATCCGAGCAGTACTTC.

V is TRBV7-2 and J is TRBJ2-3; TRBD2 matches 7 bases. The CDR3 consists of 14 residues. Germline V gives CDR1 SGHTA, CDR2 FQGNSA. V trimming: 5 bases; J trimming: 4 bases; junction bases outside the gene matches: 6. The DNA of the CDR3 is TGTGCCAGCAGCCCGGGACTAATTTCAGATACGCAGTATTTT. It is translated as CASSPGLISDTQYF.

The J gene is TRBJ1-6, the V gene TRBV3-1 (or the pseudogene TRBV3-2); 9 bases line up with TRBD1. Germline assignment: CDR1 LGHDT and CDR2 YNNKEL (reference sequence). The length of the CDR3 is 17 residues. The V segment lost 0 bases and the J segment 5 bases; nucleotides outside the gene matches: 5. CDR3 DNA sequence: TGTGCCAGCAGCCAAGATCGGACAGGGGAAGATAATTCACCCCTCCACTTT. This encodes CASSQDRTGEDNSPLHF.

The rearrangement joins TRBV5-4 to TRBJ1-2; the match to TRBD1 covers 7 bases. This CDR3 has 15 amino acids. CDR1 is SGHNT, CDR2 YYREEE, per germline (reference sequence). V trimming: 2 bases; J trimming: 1 base; junction bases outside the gene matches: 5. In nucleotides, the CDR3 is TGTGCCAGCAGCTTAGAGGGGGCCGATAACTATGGCTACACCTTC. As protein: CASSLEGADNYGYTF.

J is TRBJ2-7 and V is TRBV18; TRBD1 might be the D (6 bases). The CDR3 length is 14 residues. CDR1 and CDR2 (germline): KGHSH, LQKENI. V was trimmed by 6 bases and J by 2 bases, leaving 14 bases between them. The CDR3 reads CASSPGTIAYEQYF. CDR3 bases: TGTGCCAGCTCCCCCGGGACAATTGCCTACGAGCAGTACTTC.

The J gene is TRBJ1-6, the V gene TRBV3-1 (or the pseudogene TRBV3-2), with TRBD1 identical over 8 bases. The germline V gene encodes CDR1 LGHDT and CDR2 YNNKEL (reference sequence). CDR3 length equals 14 residues. Losses at the gene ends were 3 bases for V and 8 bases for J; bases not matched to a gene: 3. The CDR3 reads CASSQTGADSPLHF. DNA for the CDR3: TGTGCCAGCAGCCAGACAGGGGCGGATTCACCCCTCCACTTT.

The V call is TRBV6-2 or TRBV6-3, the J call TRBJ1-1; 7 bases are shared with TRBD1. The trim removed 6 bases at V and 0 bases at J, leaving 10 bases unmatched. This CDR3 region has 16 residues. Germline V gene sequence: CDR1 MNHEY, CDR2 SVGEGT. The CDR3 here is CASSPRGGQLNTEAFF. CDR3 DNA: TGTGCCAGCAGCCCCCGGGGGGGACAGCTGAACACTGAAGCTTTCTTT.

V gene TRBV13 combines with J gene TRBJ2-5; TRBD1 might be the D (5 bases). The CDR3 spans 12 residues. The V gene lost 1 base and the J gene lost 10 bases, with 10 bases spanning the gap. Germline V gene lookup returns CDR1 PRHDT and CDR2 FYEKMQ (reference sequence). The CDR3 reads CASSLDDSDQYF. For the CDR3, the DNA is TGTGCCAGCAGCTTAGATGACAGTGACCAGTACTTC.

The rearrangement links TRBV6-1 to TRBJ2-1; TRBD2 matches at 11 bases. This CDR3 comprises 16 residues. J gave up 2 bases and V 4 bases, and 4 bases lay outside the gene matches. Germline V gene sequence: CDR1 MNHNS, CDR2 SASEGT. CDR3 nucleotide sequence: TGTGCCAGCAGTGGGTCTAGCGGGGGGACCTACAATGAGCAGTTCTTC. It codes for CASSGSSGGTYNEQFF.

The J gene is TRBJ2-5, the V gene TRBV2; 13 nucleotides agree with TRBD2. The CDR3 runs to 16 residues. Germline V gene lookup returns CDR1 SNHLY and CDR2 FYNNEI. V lost 3 bases to trimming and J lost 7 bases; unmatched junction nucleotides: 8. The CDR3 region is CASSDGTSGNRGTQYF. Written as DNA, the CDR3 is TGTGCCAGCAGTGACGGGACTAGCGGGAATAGGGGGACCCAGTACTTC.

The chain couples TRBV7-9 to TRBJ1-3, with TRBD1 as a possible D gene (6 bases). Germline-derived CDR1 and CDR2 are SEHNR and FQNEAQ (reference sequence). Trimming cost V 0 bases and J 2 bases, with 14 bases left between them. The CDR3 covers 17 residues. The CDR3: CASSLALQGGTGNTIYF. The CDR3 DNA reads as TGTGCCAGCAGCTTAGCGCTTCAAGGGGGAACTGGAAACACCATATATTTT.

Here the CDR3 reads CASSPPEEGARSPLHF. The CDR3, as DNA: TGTGCCAGCTCACCACCGGAAGAGGGGGCAAGGTCACCCCTCCACTTT. The chain has TRBV18 and TRBJ1-6, with TRBD1 matching over 7 bases. The CDR3 is 16 amino acids. V was pared by 0 bases and J by 10 bases, with 9 bases of the junction left unmatched. Germline CDR1 and CDR2: KGHSH and LQKENI.

The rearrangement links TRBV7-3 to TRBJ2-1; 7 bases align to TRBD1. The CDR3 runs to 16 residues. Germline V gene lookup returns CDR1 SGHTA and CDR2 FQGTGA. V was clipped by 6 bases and J by 0 bases; unmatched bases: 8. CDR3 DNA: TGTGCCAGCAGGCCAGGGGGTGGAAGCTCCTACAATGAGCAGTTCTTC. Amino acids: CASRPGGGSSYNEQFF.

This clone was counted once. The chain links TRBV19 to TRBJ1-5; possible D gene TRBD1, 6 bases. V was trimmed by 3 bases and J by 6 bases, leaving 12 bases between them. This CDR3 region has 14 residues. The germline CDR1 and CDR2 sequences are LNHDA and SQIVND (reference sequence). The CDR3 nucleotides read TGTGCCAGTAGTATGTCGGGGGGCAGTCAGCCCCAGCATTTT. It specifies CASSMSGGSQPQHF.

This sequence joins TRBV27 and TRBJ1-2; 8 bases are a match to TRBD1. CDR3 length equals 14 residues. The V segment lost 3 bases and the J segment 7 bases; nucleotides outside the gene matches: 7. Germline V lookup: CDR1 MNHEY, CDR2 SMNVEV (reference sequence). The CDR3: CASSFWQGAGGYTF. Written as DNA, the CDR3 is TGTGCCAGCAGTTTTTGGCAGGGGGCGGGTGGCTACACCTTC.

V usage is TRBV4-3 and J usage is TRBJ2-2; a weak D match, TRBD2 (7 bases). Germline lookup yields CDR1 LGHNA and CDR2 YSLEER. The V and J ends lost 1 base and 4 bases respectively, with 10 bases between them. This CDR3 is built from 15 residues. The CDR3 DNA reads as TGCGCCAGCAGCCAAGTCCGGGGGGCCACCGGGGAGCTGTTTTTT. Protein product: CASSQVRGATGELFF.

As to this clone: Other nucleotide sequences from this sample produce the same CDR3. The V and J genes are TRBV6-5 and TRBJ1-2, with TRBD1 matching over 9 bases. Germline trimming cut 6 bases from V and 6 bases from J; bases unmatched to any gene: 2. Germline V lookup: CDR1 MNHEY, CDR2 SVGAGI. The CDR3 totals 12 residues. The CDR3 sequence is CASSRTGDGYTF. The CDR3 DNA is TGTGCCAGCAGCCGGACAGGGGATGGCTACACCTTC.

The chain couples TRBV9 to TRBJ1-1; 7 bases agree with TRBD1. The V and J ends lost 4 bases and 5 bases, in that order; junction bases with no gene match: 11. The CDR3 has 15 amino acids. CDR1 SGDLS and CDR2 YYNGEE come from the germline V gene. CDR3 loop: CASSPRAGTETEAFF. The CDR3 region has the DNA TGTGCCAGCAGCCCGAGAGCCGGGACAGAGACTGAAGCTTTCTTT.

The chain links TRBV29-1 to TRBJ1-2, with 7 bases aligning to TRBD1. The V segment lost 3 bases and the J segment 4 bases; nucleotides outside the gene matches: 2. There are 12 residues in the CDR3. Germline V gene sequence: CDR1 SQVTM, CDR2 ANQGSEA. The DNA for the CDR3 is TGCAGCGTTGACGGGACAGTCTATGGCTACACCTTC. This translates into CSVDGTVYGYTF.

The CDR3 reads CASSFGTEVGGTEAFF. For the CDR3, the DNA is TGTGCCAGCAGCTTCGGGACCGAGGTTGGGGGGACTGAAGCTTTCTTT. The chain joins TRBV11-2 to TRBJ1-1; weak D call: TRBD1 (5 bases). The germline V gene encodes CDR1 SGHAT and CDR2 FQNNGV. This CDR3 comprises 16 residues. Between the trimmed V and J ends, which lost 3 bases and 5 bases, there was a span of 19 bases.

This chain links TRBV6-5 with TRBJ1-3; 7 bases align to TRBD1. V shed 5 bases and J 3 bases; nucleotides not matched to a gene: 7. Germline CDR1 reads MNHEY; CDR2 reads SVGAGI. The CDR3 is 15 amino acids. CDR3 DNA: TGTGCCAGCAGTCAAACAGGGGTTGGTGGAAACACCATATATTTT. Its translation: CASSQTGVGGNTIYF.

The V call is TRBV6-1, the J call TRBJ2-7; 8 bases agree with TRBD1. Losses at the gene ends were 3 bases for V and 4 bases for J; bases not matched to a gene: 11. The CDR3 is made up of 16 amino acids. Germline V lookup: CDR1 MNHNS, CDR2 SASEGT. The CDR3 protein is CASSDYRGRGLYEQYF. The CDR3 coding sequence is TGTGCCAGCAGTGACTATCGCGGCAGGGGGCTGTACGAGCAGTACTTC.

The chain is built from TRBV9 and TRBJ2-1; no clear D gene. CDR1 SGDLS and CDR2 YYNGEE come from the germline V gene. Trimming removed 4 bases from V and 6 bases from J, with 11 bases in between. The CDR3 has 13 residues. Written as DNA, the CDR3 is TGTGCCAGCAGCCTGAGGTCGTCCAATGAGCAGTTCTTC. Protein: CASSLRSSNEQFF.

The rearrangement links TRBV19 to TRBJ2-5, with D possibly being TRBD1 (5 bases). The V end was cut by 7 bases, the J end by 4 bases, with 13 bases between. The CDR3 covers 13 residues. CDR1 and CDR2 (germline): LNHDA, SQIVND (reference sequence). The CDR3, as DNA: TGTGCCAGTACTCAGGGTTTGGGAGAGACCCAGTACTTC. It is translated as CASTQGLGETQYF.